This T cell receptor (beta chain) is drawn from a study of blood T cell repertoires in COVID-19 (dated by TCRdb to 2020 to 2021). About the study as a whole: The collaborator samples originated in the United States, Italy and Spain and spanned the acute and convalescent phases of COVID-19. The repertoires were released in a freely available public database meant as a resource for research on the immune response to SARS-CoV-2. The dataset comprised deeply sampled blood TCRbeta repertoires from subjects exposed to, actively infected with, or recovered from COVID-19. Sample metadata almost always included a de-identified subject ID, COVID-19 status, age in years and sex. HLA class I and class II types, where available, came from metadata supplied by the sample provider rather than from assay-based typing. The samples were drawn from two sources: the first 160 participants of the ongoing ImmuneRACE study, and some 1,300 subjects contributed by 6 global collaborators. The prospective study material was composed of cDNA or gDNA derived from T cells, B-cell-depleted T cells, or PBMCs.

This clone was picked up one time. Its antigen is currently not known. No base quality values were provided; no much bigger clone lies one nucleotide off. For this chain, trimming is 3 bases at the V end and 3 bases at the J end, and the number of junction bases without a gene match is 3. The cysteine opens and the phenylalanine closes a CDR3 of 14 amino acids. Only CDR3 DNA is held: 42 bases, read in frame from base 1. CDR1 LGHDT and CDR2 YNNKEL are derived from the germline V gene (reference sequence). The immunoSEQ Assay, a bias-controlled multiplex PCR, was used to amplify TCRbeta CDR3 regions from genomic DNA. From the authors' description of their analysis: The number of nucleated cells in each sample was estimated from the amplification of reference gene primers within the assay. To quantify the absolute abundance of each unique TCRbeta CDR3 rearrangement, sequence reads were collapsed and filtered. For each sample, productive Simpson clonality was calculated as the square root of Simpson's diversity index over productive rearrangements. Sourced from immuneACCESS, this table was stored by TCRdb with only in-frame sequences that have V and J called. A share of the clones is absent; for the studies checked, an unresolved V gene accounts for under half, and the remainder has no known explanation. For V, J and clone size, that table is used; D and trimming come from the DNA. For this sample there are under 350,000 clones; 80% to 90% appear just once. The ten largest clones add up to 9.5% to 12% of the sample.

Paper-wide results and their limitations: The quantity of clinical and demographic metadata differed by source and by participant and was supplied without curation.

Each collaborating institution followed its own protocols to collect whole blood in K2EDTA tubes. For TCRbeta analysis, collaborators shipped samples in one of three forms: frozen whole blood, isolated PBMCs, or DNA extracted from either of those sample types. The sample taken for sequencing was peripheral blood. The receptor was isolated from a woman in her seventies with acute or convalescent COVID-19. Recombination linked TRBV3-1 (or the pseudogene TRBV3-2) to TRBJ2-5, with 8 central nucleotides matching TRBD2. The nucleotides read TGTGCCAGCAGCCACGGGACTAGGGAAGAGACCCAGTACTTC. Its translation reads: CASSHGTREETQYF.